This entry is about one T cell receptor (beta chain). Its antigen is not known. Vbeta (60) and Jbeta (13) primers were used in the PCR. Sequencing used immunoSEQ multiplex PCR; TCRdb keeps in-frame clones, though not all of them. Its table records some 31,000 clones. This sample was taken from a study of cytomegalovirus exposure and HLA in healthy donors. Study-wide context: A preliminary data release comprised roughly 85 million unique TCRs obtained from HLA-typed donors.

The CDR3 runs to 15 residues. The germline CDR1 and CDR2 sequences are SGHTA and FQGNSA. V shed 4 bases and J 3 bases; nucleotides not matched to a gene: 5. Study observations and caveats: The authors assumed roughly uniform sequencing depth across donors for presence/absence analyses. A list of about 180 TCR beta chains associated with cytomegalovirus was given.

The clonotype was recovered from a woman between 35 and 50 years old in good health and CMV-seropositive. Sample: PBMCs. This chain connects TRBV7-2 to TRBJ1-2, with TRBD1 matching 10 bases. CDR3 coding DNA: TGTGCCAGCAGCTCGACAGGGGGCGAGGACTATGGCTACACCTTC. Its translation is CASSSTGGEDYGYTF.